These T cell receptor beta chains were read from a single sample in a study of radiation and T cells in renal cell carcinoma. Libraries were prepared by immunoSEQ multiplex PCR; TCRdb keeps only in-frame clonotypes and omits some of them. The sample yields fewer than 150,000 clones, 88% seen once. Sequencing was performed on blood, taken from a patient whose treatment included radiotherapy and nephrectomy. The receptors derive from a woman aged 65 to 85 with renal cell carcinoma. Both conserved end residues are part of each CDR3. The D gene is left open where the match is weak. A clone size is listed for some rows: how often the clone was seen (once, few, many), or a class if it is expanded.

v_call	j_call	cdr3_length	d_call	clone_size	cdr3_aa	cdr3_nt
TRBV7-2	TRBJ2-5	16	TRBD2	once	CASSLERGLASETQYF	TGTGCCAGCAGCTTAGAGAGGGGACTAGCTTCAGAGACCCAGTACTTC
TRBV2	TRBJ1-2	15	-	-	CASSSSRQSARGYTF	TGTGCCAGCAGTTCCTCCCGACAGAGTGCTAGGGGCTACACCTTC
TRBV29-1	TRBJ2-1	16	-	once	CSVEVGIGAGLNEQFF	TGCAGCGTTGAAGTAGGAATAGGGGCCGGGCTGAATGAGCAGTTCTTC
TRBV29-1	TRBJ1-2	14	-	-	CSVGSGTINYGYTF	TGCAGCGTTGGGTCAGGGACGATTAACTATGGCTACACCTTC
TRBV5-1	TRBJ1-4	18	-	-	CASSFSNRSAHMNEKLFF	TGCGCCAGCAGCTTCTCTAACCGTTCGGCCCATATGAATGAAAAACTGTTTTTT
TRBV27	TRBJ2-7	16	TRBD2	-	CASSLLTSGNNNEQYF	TGTGCCAGCAGTTTATTGACTAGCGGCAATAACAACGAGCAGTACTTC
TRBV29-1	TRBJ2-2	13	-	-	CSVGGLRTGELFF	TGCAGCGTTGGGGGGCTTCGCACCGGGGAGCTGTTTTTT
TRBV5-1	TRBJ1-1	14	TRBD1	few	CASSSSGGNTEAFF	TGCGCCAGCAGCTCTTCAGGGGGAAACACTGAAGCTTTCTTT
TRBV7-2	TRBJ2-7	15	TRBD1	once	CASSPLGTGLNEQYF	TGTGCCAGCAGCCCCCTGGGGACAGGGTTGAACGAGCAGTACTTC
TRBV12-2	TRBJ2-3	18	-	-	CASRPAGVPGLRTDTQYF	TGTGCAAGTCGCCCCGCGGGGGTACCGGGACTGCGCACAGATACGCAGTATTTT
TRBV6-1	TRBJ1-2	17	-	-	CASSEERPPTANYGYTF	TGTGCCAGCAGTGAAGAAAGGCCCCCTACGGCTAACTATGGCTACACCTTC
TRBV4-3	TRBJ2-5	14	TRBD2	once	CASSPRLASETQYF	TGCGCCAGCAGCCCTCGACTAGCGTCAGAGACCCAGTACTTC
TRBV5-1	TRBJ1-1	15	TRBD1	few	CASSLRQGENTEAFF	TGCGCCAGCAGCTTGAGACAGGGGGAGAACACTGAAGCTTTCTTT
TRBV4-1	TRBJ2-5	15	-	-	CASSLTGEEGETQYF	TGCGCCAGCAGCCTTACAGGGGAGGAAGGGGAGACCCAGTACTTC
TRBV29-1	TRBJ1-2	14	TRBD1	-	CSVDKLRDRGAYTF	TGCAGCGTTGATAAGCTCCGGGACAGGGGGGCCTACACCTTC
TRBV11-3	TRBJ2-7	13	-	-	CASSQTSAYEQYF	TGTGCCAGCAGCCAAACTAGTGCCTACGAGCAGTACTTC
TRBV11-1	TRBJ2-3	16	TRBD1	-	CASSPTGRGRSDTQYF	TGTGCCAGCAGCCCTACTGGCAGGGGGCGGTCAGATACGCAGTATTTT
TRBV28	TRBJ2-3	14	-	-	CASSLGRSTDTQYF	TGTGCCAGCAGTTTAGGGAGAAGCACAGATACGCAGTATTTT
TRBV5-1	TRBJ1-3	14	-	-	CASSSPTTGNTIYF	TGCGCCAGCAGTTCGCCGACAACTGGAAACACCATATATTTT
TRBV6-5	TRBJ1-2	13	TRBD1	-	CASSRDRVRGYTF	TGTGCCAGCAGCCGGGACAGGGTGAGAGGCTACACCTTC
TRBV5-6	TRBJ1-6	15	-	-	CASSLAGSKGSPLHF	TGTGCCAGCAGCTTGGCAGGGAGTAAGGGTTCACCCCTCCACTTT
TRBV7-2	TRBJ2-6	19	-	-	CASSPLRAGRTTGANVLTF	TGTGCCAGCAGCCCGCTAAGGGCAGGGAGGACTACTGGGGCCAACGTCCTGACTTTC
TRBV6-5	TRBJ2-3	14	-	-	CASSFRTATDTQYF	TGTGCCAGCAGTTTCAGGACAGCCACAGATACGCAGTATTTT
TRBV5-4	TRBJ1-2	14	-	-	CASSLFRGAEGYTF	TGTGCCAGCAGCTTGTTCAGGGGCGCGGAGGGCTACACCTTC
TRBV5-1	TRBJ2-7	14	TRBD1	-	CASSLGQGAYEQYF	TGCGCCAGCTCCCTGGGACAGGGGGCATACGAGCAGTACTTC
TRBV5-1	TRBJ1-4	14	TRBD1	-	CASSWTGINEKLFF	TGCGCCAGCAGCTGGACAGGCATTAATGAAAAACTGTTTTTT
TRBV5-1	TRBJ2-1	16	-	-	CASSLEVSGASNEQFF	TGCGCCAGCAGCTTGGAGGTGTCCGGGGCCTCCAATGAGCAGTTCTTC
TRBV5-4	TRBJ1-2	17	-	-	CASSPGRWAGLNYGYTF	TGTGCCAGCAGCCCCGGGAGGTGGGCAGGGCTTAACTATGGCTACACCTTC
TRBV16	TRBJ1-5	15	-	-	CASSQSHSSNQPQHF	TGTGCCAGCAGCCAATCGCACTCTAGCAATCAGCCCCAGCATTTT
TRBV19	TRBJ2-4	11	-	once	CASSIGNIQYF	TGTGCCAGTAGCATCGGGAACATTCAGTACTTC
TRBV28	TRBJ1-4	14	TRBD1	-	CASRWGQGGEKLFF	TGTGCCAGCAGGTGGGGACAGGGAGGAGAAAAACTGTTTTTT
TRBV7-2	TRBJ1-2	16	TRBD1	-	CASSPSRNRGLGGYTF	TGTGCCAGCAGCCCGTCTAGAAACAGGGGGCTCGGTGGCTACACCTTC
TRBV14	TRBJ2-5	13	-	-	CASSQVTFETQYF	TGTGCCAGCAGCCAAGTGACGTTCGAGACCCAGTACTTC
TRBV7-9	TRBJ2-3	13	-	-	CASSIPGAYQQYF	TGTGCCAGCAGCATACCGGGGGCCTACCAACAATATTTT
TRBV20-1	TRBJ1-2	10	-	-	CSASSYGYTF	TGCAGTGCTAGCAGCTATGGCTACACCTTC
TRBV5-1	TRBJ1-1	14	TRBD1	-	CASSLGGQGRKAFF	TGCGCCAGCAGCTTGGGCGGACAGGGTAGGAAAGCTTTCTTT
TRBV5-1	TRBJ2-1	16	TRBD2	-	CASSFLAGGNYNEQFF	TGCGCCAGCAGTTTTCTAGCGGGGGGAAACTACAATGAGCAGTTCTTC
TRBV9	TRBJ1-2	18	TRBD1	-	CASSVITGMGQGDYGYTF	TGTGCCAGCAGCGTAATAACCGGGATGGGACAGGGGGACTATGGCTACACCTTC
TRBV6-1	TRBJ2-1	15	-	once	CASMLEDYNYNEQFF	TGTGCCAGCATGCTCGAGGACTACAACTACAATGAGCAGTTCTTC
TRBV5-1	TRBJ2-7	12	-	-	CASSETEYEQYF	TGCGCCAGCAGCGAGACCGAGTACGAGCAGTACTTC
TRBV6-5	TRBJ1-6	15	-	-	CASSYSGSGDSPLHF	TGTGCCAGCAGTTACTCTGGCTCAGGGGATTCACCCCTCCACTTT
TRBV2	TRBJ2-7	15	-	-	CASSEGRPSPNEQYF	TGTGCCAGCAGTGAAGGACGGCCTTCACCCAACGAGCAGTACTTC
TRBV25-1	TRBJ2-5	15	TRBD2	-	CASSDGGGRAGTQYF	TGTGCCAGCTCGGACGGGGGGGGCAGGGCTGGGACCCAGTACTTC
TRBV10-3	TRBJ1-1	14	-	-	CAISAGGADTEAFF	TGTGCCATCAGTGCGGGGGGGGCGGACACTGAAGCTTTCTTT
TRBV30	TRBJ1-1	14	-	-	CAWSIGGSNTEAFF	TGTGCCTGGAGTATTGGCGGTTCGAACACTGAAGCTTTCTTT